Presented here are 9 T cell receptor beta chains from one specimen sequenced in a study of blood T cells in healthy people across ages. The use of a sample-barcoded 5' primer and a J-beta primer mix characterized a second PCR of 7 to 11 cycles. From the 5' RACE reads, TCRdb called clonotypes with MiXCR, one entry per CDR3 protein. The sample holds approximately 900,000 distinct CDR3 sequences, 40% to 60% seen once. Sequencing was done on a sample of blood. The receptors were sampled from a man aged 25-45 years in good health.

J is TRBJ2-5 and V is TRBV24-1; the D gene could be TRBD1 or TRBD2 (5 bases each). Trimming pared 2 bases from V and 2 bases from J, leaving 11 bases between. The length of the CDR3 is 15 residues. Germline V gene lookup returns CDR1 KGHDR and CDR2 SFDVKD. The CDR3 DNA follows: TGTGCCACCAGTGATTCAAGGGACCATCAAGAGACCCAGTACTTC. It translates to CATSDSRDHQETQYF.

This clonotype turned up a few times. The chain joins TRBV27 to TRBJ2-5, with D perhaps being TRBD1 or TRBD2 (5 bases each). V lost 2 bases, J lost 11 bases, and 18 bases lay in between. Germline values: CDR1 MNHEY, CDR2 SMNVEV (reference sequence). The CDR3 length is 14 residues. CDR3 nucleotides: TGTGCCAGCAGTTTAACCAGGGCCCGAGGGGAGCAGTACTTC. Translation gives CASSLTRARGEQYF.

The rearrangement links TRBV7-2 to TRBJ1-1; no clear D gene. Germline loops: CDR1 SGHTA, CDR2 FQGNSA. This CDR3 has 13 residues. V was clipped by 2 bases and J by 8 bases, with 12 bases between them. CDR3 sequence: CASSLKRSAEAFF. The CDR3 DNA follows: TGTGCCAGCAGCTTAAAGCGGTCAGCAGAAGCTTTCTTT.

This clonotype was counted a few times. This chain uses TRBV12-3 or TRBV12-4 with TRBJ2-7; 12 nucleotides agree with TRBD1. J lost 3 bases, V lost 6 bases, and 15 bases had no gene match. This CDR3 is built from 18 residues. In DNA, the CDR3 is TGTGCCAGCAGGGGTACCGGGACAGGGGGCCTCAGAGTCTACGAGCAGTACTTC. Translated: CASRGTGTGGLRVYEQYF.

The chain carries TRBV7-2 and TRBJ2-3; tentatively, D is TRBD2 (6 bases). The germline CDR1 and CDR2 sequences are SGHTA and FQGNSA. The CDR3 runs to 15 residues. V was cut by 5 bases and J by 3 bases, with 15 bases left in between. As DNA, the CDR3 is TGTGCCAGCAGCGAGTCACTAGCTAGGACAGATACGCAGTATTTT. It yields the protein CASSESLARTDTQYF. Supplemented by reference TRBV7-2 and TRBJ2-3, the full variable domain reads GAGVSQSPSNKVTEKGKDVELRCDPISGHTALYWYRQSLGQGLEFLIYFQGNSAPDKSGLPSDRFSAERTGGSVSTLTIQRTQQEDSAVYLCASSESLARTDTQYFGPGTRLTVL.

This clonotype occurred many times. The chain couples TRBV7-2 to TRBJ2-2; D not certain. CDR1 and CDR2 from the germline V gene are SGHTA and FQGNSA. V lost 3 bases, J lost 6 bases, and 5 bases lay in between. There are 12 residues in the CDR3. CDR3 DNA sequence: TGTGCCAGCAGCTTCCCTCCCGGGGAGCTGTTTTTT. This codes for CASSFPPGELFF.

This clonotype was seen more than once but under ten times. V gene TRBV7-2 combines with J gene TRBJ1-5; no reliable D call. There are 16 residues in the CDR3. CDR1 is SGHTA and CDR2 is FQGNSA in the germline V gene. V was pared by 4 bases and J by 0 bases, with 13 bases between. The CDR3 here is CASSSEGGFSNQPQHF. Written as DNA, the CDR3 is TGTGCCAGCAGCTCCGAGGGCGGATTTAGCAATCAGCCCCAGCATTTT. Together with reference TRBV7-2 and TRBJ1-5, the CDR3 gives the full variable domain: GAGVSQSPSNKVTEKGKDVELRCDPISGHTALYWYRQSLGQGLEFLIYFQGNSAPDKSGLPSDRFSAERTGGSVSTLTIQRTQQEDSAVYLCASSSEGGFSNQPQHFGDGTRLSIL.

The CDR3 spells CSARRLAGTDTQYF. DNA of the CDR3: TGCAGTGCTAGGAGGCTAGCGGGCACAGATACGCAGTATTTT. The chain uses TRBV20-1 and TRBJ2-3, with TRBD2 identical over 7 bases. The CDR3 length is 14 residues. The junction had 4 bases not matched to a gene; V was cut back by 3 bases and J by 1 base. Germline V gene lookup returns CDR1 DFQATT and CDR2 SNEGSKA (reference sequence).

The CDR3: CSARRADRDNTEAFF. The CDR3 coding sequence is TGCAGTGCTAGAAGAGCAGACAGGGACAACACTGAAGCTTTCTTT. The rearrangement links TRBV20-1 to TRBJ1-1; 7 bases agree with TRBD1. CDR3 length equals 15 residues. From germline, CDR1 is DFQATT and CDR2 SNEGSKA (reference sequence). Unmatched junction bases numbered 8, after V lost 2 bases and J lost 2 bases.